This T cell receptor (beta chain) stems from a study of blood T cell repertoires in COVID-19. Study at large: Collection of acute and convalescent COVID-19 samples took place in the United States, Italy and Spain. T cells, B-cell-depleted T cells, or PBMCs supplied cDNA or gDNA.

This clone was detected only once. The germline V gene encodes CDR1 MGHDK and CDR2 SYGVNS. The ends were cut back, 3 bases at V and 4 bases at J, with 15 bases in the middle. This CDR3 is 15 amino acids long. Authors' processing steps: Estimation of nucleated cell counts was performed using reference gene primer amplification. This table comes from immunoSEQ multiplex PCR, and its TCRdb copy is limited to in-frame clones, with some not included. V, J and clone size were drawn from that table, and D and trimming were deduced from the DNA. The data contain 65,000 to 70,000 clones, 80% to 95% of them singletons.

The V gene is TRBV25-1, the J gene TRBJ1-2; D is ambiguous. Sequencing was carried out using peripheral blood. This receptor was obtained from a man in his 70s with active COVID-19. As DNA, the CDR3 is TGTGCCAGCAGTGAGTACGGGAGGAACCTCTATGGCTACACCTTC. This sequence encodes CASSEYGRNLYGYTF.